This TCR beta chain was recorded in a study of CD8 T cells in Susac syndrome. Study-wide results and caveats: The relatively small number of individuals in the TCR sequencing and HLA analysis was acknowledged by the study.

Losses at the gene ends were 4 bases for V and 8 bases for J; bases not matched to a gene: 8. The CDR3 sequence is 15 residues long. Looked up from germline, CDR1 is SGHVS and CDR2 is FNYEAQ. To note about this clonotype: Its antigen is still unknown.

Blood CD8+ and CD4+ T cells underwent high-throughput TCR beta sequencing. Both CD4+ and CD8+ T cells were negatively isolated, and TEMRA cells underwent FACS enrichment. RNA was extracted with the RNeasy kit, and a quantity of roughly 0.5 to 1 ug was reverse transcribed using random hexamers. Amplification of TCR beta CDR3 used immunoSEQ multiplex PCR across 54 Vbeta and 13 Jbeta. In TCRdb, the immunoSEQ multiplex PCR reads were re-called with MiXCR into one record per CDR3 protein. This sample has 330,000 or so distinct CDR3 sequences, with 85% found just once. The J gene is TRBJ2-1, the V gene TRBV7-6; TRBD1 agrees at 10 bases. This clonotype was sampled from a human donor with multiple sclerosis. The sample was CD8+ T cells from PBMCs. CDR3 sequence reads: CASSSTGGAGYEQFF. The CDR3 coding sequence is TGTGCCAGCAGCTCGACAGGGGGCGCTGGGTATGAGCAGTTCTTC.